Presented here are 9 T cell receptor beta chains from one specimen sequenced in a study of beta chain features in type 1 diabetes. Expressed TCRB transcripts were sequenced because the isolated RNA had all been reverse transcribed beforehand. Assay: immunoSEQ multiplex PCR; the TCRdb copy retains only in-frame clones and omits some. The table has about 270,000 clones, 12% to 15% seen once. Sequenced sample: naive CD4+ T cells from blood. The source is a middle-aged woman in good health.

The chain is built from TRBV19 and TRBJ2-1, with 11 bases lining up with TRBD2. CDR1 is LNHDA and CDR2 is SQIVND in the germline V gene (reference sequence). CDR3 length: 14 amino acids. The J segment lost 9 bases and the V segment lost 5 bases, leaving 6 bases of the junction unmatched. The CDR3 loop reads CASSVAGGPGEQFF. The CDR3 bases are TGTGCCAGTAGTGTAGCGGGGGGGCCCGGTGAGCAGTTCTTC.

The chain links TRBV19 to TRBJ2-1, with 13 bases lining up with TRBD2. Germline V lookup: CDR1 LNHDA, CDR2 SQIVND (reference sequence). This CDR3 is built from 17 residues. V shed 6 bases, J shed 8 bases, and the junction held 13 bases outside the gene matches. CDR3 in DNA: TGTGCCAGTAGCCCTGCCGAACTAGCGGGGGGGCGGGATGAGCAGTTCTTC. Its protein product is CASSPAELAGGRDEQFF.

Regarding this clone: This specimen includes other DNA sequences encoding the same CDR3. This chain connects TRBV9 to TRBJ2-7; possible D gene TRBD2, 6 bases. Germline lookup yields CDR1 SGDLS and CDR2 YYNGEE. The ends were cut back, 0 bases at V and 4 bases at J, with 11 bases in the middle. The CDR3 loop spans 14 amino acids. As DNA, the CDR3 is TGTGCCAGCAGCGTAGCTTCCGGGGGTTACGAGCAGTACTTC. Residues: CASSVASGGYEQYF.

This clone was recorded at least ten times. V is TRBV13 and J is TRBJ1-2, with 12 bases aligning to TRBD1. V was clipped by 1 base and J by 9 bases; unmatched bases: 3. CDR3 size: 14 residues. Germline V gives CDR1 PRHDT, CDR2 FYEKMQ (reference sequence). The CDR3 nucleotides read TGTGCCAGCAGCTTAGCGGGACAGGGGGCCCGCTACACCTTC. Protein sequence: CASSLAGQGARYTF.

The chain combines TRBV18 with TRBJ2-7; TRBD1 is a possible D gene (6 bases). There are 15 residues in the CDR3. Germline values: CDR1 KGHSH, CDR2 LQKENI. Deletions cut 8 bases from V and 6 bases from J, with 23 bases between. The CDR3 loop is CASKQQGIKVAEQYF. The CDR3 DNA follows: TGTGCCAGCAAGCAACAGGGAATCAAGGTTGCCGAGCAGTACTTC.

The chain uses TRBV5-4 and TRBJ2-7; 8 nucleotides match TRBD2. The CDR3 extends over 16 amino acids. CDR1 and CDR2 (germline): SGHNT, YYREEE (reference sequence). V was pared by 4 bases and J by 6 bases, with 15 bases of the junction left unmatched. The CDR3 is CASSPGGNGGASEQYF. CDR3 bases: TGTGCCAGCAGCCCCGGGGGGAACGGGGGGGCCTCCGAGCAGTACTTC.

A few counts support this clone. The chain links TRBV25-1 to TRBJ1-1, with 8 positions matching TRBD1. CDR3 length: 15 amino acids. Trimming took 3 bases from V and 1 from J; bases not matched to a gene: 4. Germline V gene lookup returns CDR1 MGHDK and CDR2 SYGVNS. The CDR3 DNA sequence: TGTGCCAGCAGTGAGTCCGGGACAGGGAACACTGAAGCTTTCTTT. It encodes CASSESGTGNTEAFF.

This clone showed up just a few times. This chain connects TRBV4-2 to TRBJ1-2, with 8 bases fitting TRBD1. The V and J ends lost 0 bases and 11 bases, in that order; junction bases with no gene match: 11. Germline loops: CDR1 LGHNA, CDR2 YNFKEQ. The CDR3 is made up of 15 amino acids. DNA for the CDR3: TGTGCCAGCAGCCAAGAAAGCGTGACAGGGGTGGGTTACACCTTC. This codes for CASSQESVTGVGYTF.

This clone was counted between two and nine times. This chain uses TRBV5-1 with TRBJ2-7; 10 nucleotides align to TRBD1. The CDR3 spans 15 residues. V trimming: 4 bases; J trimming: 0 bases; junction bases outside the gene matches: 4. The germline V gene has CDR1 SGHRS and CDR2 YFSETQ. The CDR3 protein is CASSTGQGFSYEQYF. The CDR3 DNA reads as TGCGCCAGCAGCACGGGACAGGGGTTCTCCTACGAGCAGTACTTC.